Listed here are 18 T cell receptor beta chains from one sample, sequenced in a study of beta chain features in type 1 diabetes. As every portion of the isolated RNA was reverse transcribed, the sequencing read expressed TCRB transcripts. Clones were sequenced by immunoSEQ multiplex PCR, and TCRdb holds only the in-frame ones, with some missing. There are 4,500 to 7,000 clones in the sample; 70% to 80% occur only once, and roughly 2.1% lies in the top ten. The specimen was Tregs from blood. Receptors originate from a man between 18 and 35 years old in good health.

The chain is built from TRBV19 and TRBJ2-5, with D tentatively TRBD2 (5 bases). The J call is uncertain, as TRBJ2-7 better fits the DNA end. The CDR3 loop spans 16 amino acids. Germline V lookup: CDR1 LNHDA, CDR2 SQIVND (reference sequence). CDR3 nucleotide sequence: TGTGCCAGACTTTGGAAATCCGGGGTCACAACCTACGAGCAGTACTTC. Protein: CARLWKSGVTTYEQYF.

This chain uses TRBV4-2 with TRBJ2-7, with D perhaps TRBD2 (7 bases). Trimming left V 1 base short and J 0 bases short, with 16 bases between. The CDR3 is 17 amino acids. Germline V CDR1 and CDR2: LGHNA, YNFKEQ. CDR3 sequence: CASSQAFLGGRSYEQYF. The CDR3 DNA reads as TGTGCCAGCAGCCAAGCATTTCTGGGGGGGCGCTCCTACGAGCAGTACTTC.

The chain has TRBV7-2 and TRBJ2-5; maybe TRBD2 (6 bases). The V gene lost 3 bases and the J gene lost 5 bases, with 10 bases spanning the gap. CDR1 and CDR2 (germline): SGHTA, FQGNSA. The CDR3 loop spans 13 amino acids. The DNA of the CDR3 is TGTGCCAGCAGCTTTCGGGGGTATGAGACCCAGTACTTC. Protein product: CASSFRGYETQYF.

The chain combines TRBV9 with TRBJ1-4; D gene uncertain. Germline V gene data show CDR1 as SGDLS and CDR2 as YYNGEE. Between the trimmed V and J ends, which lost 0 bases and 1 base, there was a span of 7 bases. The CDR3 is 15 amino acids. CDR3 loop: CASSVGQITNEKLFF. The CDR3 DNA follows: TGTGCCAGCAGCGTAGGGCAAATAACTAATGAAAAACTGTTTTTT.

A note on this clone: Distinct nucleotide sequences in the sample also encode this CDR3. The chain carries TRBV29-1 and TRBJ1-2; 7 nucleotides match TRBD1. Germline values: CDR1 SQVTM, CDR2 ANQGSEA. The CDR3 is 12 residues long. Losses at the gene ends were 3 bases for V and 6 bases for J; bases not matched to a gene: 4. For the CDR3, the DNA is TGCAGCGTTGACATGAGGGGGCATGGCTACACCTTC. Protein: CSVDMRGHGYTF.

In its sample, this clone was seen a few times. V gene TRBV4-3 combines with J gene TRBJ2-5, with D perhaps TRBD1 (6 bases). The CDR3 is made up of 14 amino acids. Per germline, CDR1 LGHNA and CDR2 YSLEER. V dropped 3 bases and J dropped 2 bases, with 10 bases sitting between them. CDR3 region: CASSHVDRQETQYF. CDR3 in DNA: TGCGCCAGCAGCCATGTCGACAGGCAAGAGACCCAGTACTTC.

V is TRBV6-5 and J is TRBJ1-2; 8 nucleotides align to TRBD1. The J segment lost 5 bases and the V segment lost 5 bases, leaving 4 bases of the junction unmatched. The CDR3 has 13 residues. CDR1 is MNHEY, CDR2 SVGAGI, per germline. CDR3 DNA: TGTGCCAGCAGTCGACAGGGGAGGTATGGCTACACCTTC. The encoded protein is CASSRQGRYGYTF.

The chain has TRBV10-1 and TRBJ2-3; D uncertain. V lost 4 bases and J 4 bases, leaving 6 bases between the germline ends. The length of the CDR3 is 12 residues. Germline loops: CDR1 WNHNN, CDR2 SYGVQD (reference sequence). The DNA of the CDR3 is TGCGCCAGCAGTGGTCCGTCAGATACGCAGTATTTT. Its protein product is CASSGPSDTQYF.

This clone was seen a handful of times. The rearrangement uses TRBV4-2 and TRBJ2-1; 11 bases line up with TRBD2. The CDR3 runs to 16 residues. Trimming removed 4 bases from V and 9 bases from J; junction bases left unmatched: 11. Germline lookup yields CDR1 LGHNA and CDR2 YNFKEQ. CDR3 nucleotides: TGTGCCAGCAGCCCAGAACTAGCGGGGGTGCGGGGTGAGCAGTTCTTC. Protein sequence: CASSPELAGVRGEQFF.

The rearrangement links TRBV7-8 to TRBJ1-5, with D maybe TRBD1 (5 bases). Per the germline V gene, CDR1 is SGHVS and CDR2 is FQNEAQ. Trimming took off 5 bases at V and 0 bases at J, with 20 bases between the two ends. CDR3 length equals 18 residues. The CDR3 DNA is TGTGCCAGCAGCAAAGGACACAGACAAAATGATAGCAATCAGCCCCAGCATTTT. Translating gives CASSKGHRQNDSNQPQHF.

The rearrangement uses TRBV29-1 and TRBJ1-4, with D uncertain. The CDR3 has 15 residues. The ends were cut back, 0 bases at V and 7 bases at J, with 15 bases in the middle. Germline V lookup: CDR1 SQVTM, CDR2 ANQGSEA. The CDR3 DNA sequence: TGCAGCGTTGAAGATCGGGAGGGCGGCGGTGAAAAACTGTTTTTT. Residues: CSVEDREGGGEKLFF.

The chain joins TRBV9 to TRBJ2-2; weak D call: TRBD1 (6 bases). CDR3 length equals 14 residues. The germline V gene encodes CDR1 SGDLS and CDR2 YYNGEE. The V end was cut by 4 bases, the J end by 4 bases, with 11 bases between. Written as DNA, the CDR3 is TGTGCCAGCAGCTTCCAGGACAGCACCGGGGAGCTGTTTTTT. Translation: CASSFQDSTGELFF.

The rearrangement links TRBV30 to TRBJ1-4; D might be TRBD1 (6 bases). This CDR3 region has 15 residues. Trimming removed 3 bases at V and 0 bases at J, with 11 bases between. Germline assignment: CDR1 GTSNPN and CDR2 SVGIG (reference sequence). Here the CDR3 DNA reads TGTGCCTGGAGGAAGAAGGGGGCAACTAATGAAAAACTGTTTTTT. Translation: CAWRKKGATNEKLFF.

This clone was found a few times. The chain employs TRBV5-4 and TRBJ2-5; tentatively, D is TRBD2 (6 bases). The J call may be faulty, since TRBJ2-7 better matches the DNA end. Germline V lookup: CDR1 SGHNT, CDR2 YYREEE (reference sequence). The CDR3 contains 15 residues. This chain's CDR3 is CASSLGGLLVYEQYF. DNA of the CDR3: TGTGCCAGCAGCTTGGGGGGACTTTTAGTCTACGAGCAGTACTTC.

This sequence joins TRBV28 and TRBJ2-7; possible D gene TRBD1, 7 bases. The V end was cut by 8 bases, the J end by 4 bases, with 12 bases between. From germline, CDR1 is MDHEN and CDR2 SYDVKM. The CDR3 sequence is 12 residues long. This CDR3 is CASARGEYEQYF. As DNA, the CDR3 is TGTGCCAGCGCCAGGGGGGAGTACGAGCAGTACTTC.

DNA for the CDR3: TGTGCCTGGGTGGGACAGCCCAATTCACCCCTCCACTTT. Protein sequence: CAWVGQPNSPLHF. The chain combines TRBV30 with TRBJ1-6; TRBD1 agrees at 7 bases. The CDR3 contains 13 residues. The ends lost 5 bases at V and 7 bases at J; junction bases unmatched: 5. CDR1 GTSNPN and CDR2 SVGIG come from the germline V gene (reference sequence). The whole variable domain, filled in from reference TRBV30 and TRBJ1-6, reads SQTIHQWPATLVQPVGSPLSLECTVEGTSNPNLYWYRQAAGRGLQLLFYSVGIGQISSEVPQNLSASRPQDRQFILSSKKLLLSDSGFYLCAWVGQPNSPLHFGNGTRLTVT.

The V gene is TRBV7-9, the J gene TRBJ1-2; 7 bases map to TRBD1. The CDR3 runs to 14 residues. Germline V gene data show CDR1 as SEHNR and CDR2 as FQNEAQ (reference sequence). V lost 1 base, J lost 5 bases, and 4 bases stayed unmatched. The CDR3 DNA is TGTGCCAGCAGCTTAGAGACAGGGCTTTATGGCTACACCTTC. Encoded protein: CASSLETGLYGYTF.

J is TRBJ2-3 and V is TRBV2, with D perhaps TRBD1 (6 bases). Germline lookup yields CDR1 SNHLY and CDR2 FYNNEI. CDR3 length: 15 amino acids. The V gene lost 7 bases and the J gene lost 2 bases, with 16 bases spanning the gap. CDR3 sequence: CASNPGHTLTDTQYF. The CDR3 DNA follows: TGTGCCAGCAACCCGGGACACACGCTCACAGATACGCAGTATTTT.